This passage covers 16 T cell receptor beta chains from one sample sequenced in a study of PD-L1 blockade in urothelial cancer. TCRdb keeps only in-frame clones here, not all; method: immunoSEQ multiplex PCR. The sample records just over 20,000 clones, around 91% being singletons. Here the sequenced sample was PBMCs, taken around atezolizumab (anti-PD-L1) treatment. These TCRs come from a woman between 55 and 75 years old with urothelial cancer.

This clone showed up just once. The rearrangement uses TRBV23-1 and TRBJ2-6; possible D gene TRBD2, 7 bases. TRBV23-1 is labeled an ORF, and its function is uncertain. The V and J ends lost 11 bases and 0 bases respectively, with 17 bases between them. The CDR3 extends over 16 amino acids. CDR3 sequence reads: CAGGGPTNSGANVLTF. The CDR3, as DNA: TGCGCCGGGGGGGGGCCAACCAACTCTGGGGCCAACGTCCTGACTTTC.

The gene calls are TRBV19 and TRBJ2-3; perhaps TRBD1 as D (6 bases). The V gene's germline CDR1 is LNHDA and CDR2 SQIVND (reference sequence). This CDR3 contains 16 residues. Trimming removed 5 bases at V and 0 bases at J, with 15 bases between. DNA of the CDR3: TGTGCCAGTAGTGTCCGACAGGTCGGTAGCACAGATACGCAGTATTTT. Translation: CASSVRQVGSTDTQYF.

For the CDR3, the DNA is TGTGCCAGCTCCCGAGAGGGGGGGAATCAGCCCCAGCATTTT. It yields the protein CASSREGGNQPQHF. J is TRBJ1-5 and V is TRBV18; maybe TRBD1 (6 bases). The V gene's germline CDR1 is KGHSH and CDR2 LQKENI. With 6 bases removed from V and 4 bases from J, the gap between germline ends came to 13 bases. CDR3 length: 14 residues. The variable domain in full, with the rest retrieved from reference TRBV18 and TRBJ1-5, is NAGVMQNPRHLVRRRGQEARLRCSPMKGHSHVYWYRQLPEEGLKFMVYLQKENIIDESGMPKERFSAEFPKEGPSILRIQQVVRGDSAAYFCASSREGGNQPQHFGDGTRLSIL.

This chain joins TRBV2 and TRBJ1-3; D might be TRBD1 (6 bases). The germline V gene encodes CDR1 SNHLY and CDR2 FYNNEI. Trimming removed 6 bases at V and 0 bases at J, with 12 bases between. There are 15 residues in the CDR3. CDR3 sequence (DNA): TGTGCCAGCAGCGGAACAGGGTTCTCTGGAAACACCATATATTTT. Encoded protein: CASSGTGFSGNTIYF.

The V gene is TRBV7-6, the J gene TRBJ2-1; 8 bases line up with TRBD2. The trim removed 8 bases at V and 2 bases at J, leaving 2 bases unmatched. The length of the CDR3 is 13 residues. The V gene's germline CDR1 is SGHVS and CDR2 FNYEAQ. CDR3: CASRGGPYNEQFF. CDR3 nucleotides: TGTGCCAGCCGGGGGGGGCCCTACAATGAGCAGTTCTTC.

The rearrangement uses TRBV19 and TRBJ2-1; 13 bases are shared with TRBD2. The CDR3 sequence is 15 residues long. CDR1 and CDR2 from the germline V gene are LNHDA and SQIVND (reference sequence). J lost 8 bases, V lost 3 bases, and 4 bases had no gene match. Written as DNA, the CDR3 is TGTGCCAGTAGTATTTGGACTAGCGGGAGCGATGAGCAGTTCTTC. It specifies CASSIWTSGSDEQFF.

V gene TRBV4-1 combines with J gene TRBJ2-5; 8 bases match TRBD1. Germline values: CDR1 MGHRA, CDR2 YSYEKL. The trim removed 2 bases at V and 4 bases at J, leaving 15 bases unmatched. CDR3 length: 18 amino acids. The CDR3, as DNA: TGCGCCAGCAGCCAAAGACAGGGGCTAGGGAGGTCGGGAGAGACCCAGTACTTC. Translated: CASSQRQGLGRSGETQYF.

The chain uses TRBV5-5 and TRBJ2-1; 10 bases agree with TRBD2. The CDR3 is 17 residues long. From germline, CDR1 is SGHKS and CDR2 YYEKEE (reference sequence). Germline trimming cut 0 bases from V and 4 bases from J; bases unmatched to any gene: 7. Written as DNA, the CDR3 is TGTGCCAGCAGCTTGGTGAGCGGGAGGGCCACGTACAATGAGCAGTTCTTC. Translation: CASSLVSGRATYNEQFF. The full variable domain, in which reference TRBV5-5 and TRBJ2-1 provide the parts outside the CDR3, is DAGVTQSPTHLIKTRGQQVTLRCSPISGHKSVSWYQQVLGQGPQFIFQYYEKEERGRGNFPDRFSARQFPNYSSELNVNALLLGDSALYLCASSLVSGRATYNEQFFGPGTRLTVL.

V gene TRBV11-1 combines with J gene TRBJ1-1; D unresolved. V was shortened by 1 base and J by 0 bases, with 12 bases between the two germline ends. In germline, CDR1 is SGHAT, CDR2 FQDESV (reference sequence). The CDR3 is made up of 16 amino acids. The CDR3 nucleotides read TGTGCCAGCAGCTTAGGGGAGGCCCTAATGAACACTGAAGCTTTCTTT. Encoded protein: CASSLGEALMNTEAFF. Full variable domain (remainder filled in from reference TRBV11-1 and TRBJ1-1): EAEVAQSPRYKITEKSQAVAFWCDPISGHATLYWYRQILGQGPELLVQFQDESVVDDSQLPKDRFSAERLKGVDSTLKIQPAELGDSAMYLCASSLGEALMNTEAFFGQGTRLTVV.

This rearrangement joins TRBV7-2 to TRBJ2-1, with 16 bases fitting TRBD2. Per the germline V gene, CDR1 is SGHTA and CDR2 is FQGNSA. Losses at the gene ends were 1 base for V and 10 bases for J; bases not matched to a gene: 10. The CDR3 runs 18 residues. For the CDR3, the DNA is TGTGCCAGCAGCTTAGTACCCGGGACTAGCGGGAGGGCGGGGGAGCAGTTCTTC. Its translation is CASSLVPGTSGRAGEQFF.

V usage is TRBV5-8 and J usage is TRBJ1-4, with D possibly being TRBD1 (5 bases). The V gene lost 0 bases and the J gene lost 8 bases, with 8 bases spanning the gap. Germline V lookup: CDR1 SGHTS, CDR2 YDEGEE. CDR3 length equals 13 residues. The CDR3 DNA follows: TGTGCCAGCAGCTTGGATGGGGGGGAAAAACTGTTTTTT. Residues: CASSLDGGEKLFF.

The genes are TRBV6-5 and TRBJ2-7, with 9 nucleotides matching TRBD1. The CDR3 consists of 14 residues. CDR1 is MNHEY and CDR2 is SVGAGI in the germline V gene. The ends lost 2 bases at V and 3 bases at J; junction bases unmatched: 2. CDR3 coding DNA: TGTGCCAGCAGTTACGGGACAGGGATCTACGAGCAGTACTTC. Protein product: CASSYGTGIYEQYF.

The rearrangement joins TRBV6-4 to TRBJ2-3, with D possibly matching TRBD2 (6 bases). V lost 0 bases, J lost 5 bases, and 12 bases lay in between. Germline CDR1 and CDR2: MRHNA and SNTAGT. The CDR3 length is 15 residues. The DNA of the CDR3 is TGTGCCAGCAGTGACTCGGTTAGCGGCGGAGATACGCAGTATTTT. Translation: CASSDSVSGGDTQYF.

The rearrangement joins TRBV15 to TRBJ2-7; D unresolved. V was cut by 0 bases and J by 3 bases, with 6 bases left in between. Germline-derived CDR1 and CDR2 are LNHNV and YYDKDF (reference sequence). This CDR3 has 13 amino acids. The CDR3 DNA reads TGTGCCACCAGCAGAGATTCCTTCTACGAGCAGTACTTC. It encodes CATSRDSFYEQYF.

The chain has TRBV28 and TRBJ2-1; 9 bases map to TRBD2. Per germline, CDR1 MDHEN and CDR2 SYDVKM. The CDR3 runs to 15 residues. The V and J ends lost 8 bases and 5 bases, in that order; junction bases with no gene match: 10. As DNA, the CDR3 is TGTGCCAGCGAACCTCGGGCTAGCGGGAACAATGAGCAGTTCTTC. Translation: CASEPRASGNNEQFF. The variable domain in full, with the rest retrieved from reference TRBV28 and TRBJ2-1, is DVKVTQSSRYLVKRTGEKVFLECVQDMDHENMFWYRQDPGLGLRLIYFSYDVKMKEKGDIPEGYSVSREKKERFSLILESASTNQTSMYLCASEPRASGNNEQFFGPGTRLTVL.

The CDR3 spells CASSLDNRYGYTF. CDR3 coding DNA: TGTGCCAGCAGCTTGGACAACAGATATGGCTACACCTTC. This chain joins TRBV5-4 and TRBJ1-2; D is uncertain. There are 13 residues in the CDR3. Germline values: CDR1 SGHNT, CDR2 YYREEE (reference sequence). V shed 0 bases and J shed 5 bases, with 8 bases lying between them.